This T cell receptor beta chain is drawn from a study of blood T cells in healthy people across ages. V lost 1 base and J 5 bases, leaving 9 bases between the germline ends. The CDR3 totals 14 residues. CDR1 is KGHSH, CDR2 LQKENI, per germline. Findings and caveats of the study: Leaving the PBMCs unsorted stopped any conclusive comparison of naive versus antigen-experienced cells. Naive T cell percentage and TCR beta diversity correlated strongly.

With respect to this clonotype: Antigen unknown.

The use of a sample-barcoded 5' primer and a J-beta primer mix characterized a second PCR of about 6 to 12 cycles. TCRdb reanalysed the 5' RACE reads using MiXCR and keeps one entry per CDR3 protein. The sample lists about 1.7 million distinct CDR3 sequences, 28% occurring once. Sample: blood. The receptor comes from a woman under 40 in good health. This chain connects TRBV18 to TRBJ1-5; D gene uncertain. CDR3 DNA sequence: TGTGCCAGCTCACCACAGGGAGGACATCAGCCCCAGCATTTT. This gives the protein CASSPQGGHQPQHF.